This T cell receptor beta chain was retrieved from a study of Graves' ophthalmopathy and Graves' hyperthyroidism. The ends were cut back, 6 bases at V and 4 bases at J, with 19 bases in the middle. The CDR3 loop spans 16 amino acids. Amplified TCR beta CDR3 regions were obtained using RNA transcripts as template. Investigators did first-round RT-PCR with HTBI primers, then second-round multiplex PCR. One entry per CDR3 protein results from TCRdb running MiXCR on the multiplex PCR reads. Counted here are some 370,000 distinct CDR3 sequences, roughly 17% occurring once; the ten biggest clones make up roughly 2.4%.

The sample consisted of peripheral blood. The chain carries TRBV12-3 or TRBV12-4 and TRBJ1-5; D is perhaps TRBD1 (5 bases). This clonotype was sampled from an adult woman with stable Graves' hyperthyroidism. The chain's CDR3 is CASSHGKGRVNQPQHF. The CDR3 region has the DNA TGTGCCAGCAGCCACGGGAAGGGACGGGTAAATCAGCCCCAGCATTTT.